These 26 T cell receptor beta chains share one sample of origin, sequenced in a study of OX40 agonist ivuxolimab in advanced cancers. The method behind the library was the immunoSEQ multiplex PCR assay. What TCRdb holds here is the immuneACCESS table cut down to in-frame rearrangements. Part of the clones is not present; checked against another copy, under half of the missing clones reflect an unresolved V gene, and the others are unexplained. This sample comprises about 60,000 clones, roughly 86% of them detected only once. The biggest ten clones account for approximately 0.99% of the sample. This material consisted of CD4+ or CD8+ T cells sorted from blood, taken in a trial of the OX40 agonist ivuxolimab. These receptors came from an adult with an advanced solid tumor such as melanoma, head and neck, liver or kidney cancer.

This chain connects TRBV30 to TRBJ1-6; D gene uncertain. Trimming pared 2 bases from V and 8 bases from J, leaving 10 bases between. This CDR3 spans 13 amino acids. Per germline, CDR1 GTSNPN and CDR2 SVGIG (reference sequence). This CDR3 is CAWSTAIDSPLHF. The CDR3 bases are TGTGCCTGGAGTACAGCTATAGATTCACCCCTCCACTTT.

The chain joins TRBV4-1 to TRBJ2-5; 10 bases match TRBD2. J was trimmed by 3 bases and V by 0 bases; bases with no gene match: 7. CDR1 is MGHRA, CDR2 YSYEKL, per germline. The CDR3 consists of 17 residues. CDR3 sequence reads: CASSQEGLAGEEETQYF. Here the CDR3 DNA reads TGCGCCAGCAGCCAAGAGGGGCTAGCGGGAGAGGAAGAGACCCAGTACTTC.

The table lists this clone with a count of one. The V call is TRBV6-1, the J call TRBJ2-7; tentative D call: TRBD1 (5 bases). This CDR3 comprises 14 residues. The germline CDR1 and CDR2 sequences are MNHNS and SASEGT. V gave up 1 base and J gave up 1 base, with 8 bases separating them. The CDR3 DNA follows: TGTGCCAGCAGTGAAGGGGCAGGGTCCTACGAGCAGTACTTC. It encodes CASSEGAGSYEQYF.

The genes are TRBV6-1 and TRBJ2-3, with 7 positions matching TRBD2. Unmatched junction bases numbered 9, after V lost 2 bases and J lost 7 bases. The germline V gene encodes CDR1 MNHNS and CDR2 SASEGT. The CDR3 extends over 15 amino acids. The chain's CDR3 is CASSESAGAGNTQYF. In nucleotides, the CDR3 is TGTGCCAGCAGTGAATCGGCGGGAGCGGGGAATACGCAGTATTTT.

As DNA, the CDR3 is TGTGCCAGCAGCCCCCGACAGGGAGGGACTGAAGCTTTCTTT. This gives the protein CASSPRQGGTEAFF. The chain combines TRBV6-4 with TRBJ1-1, with 7 bases fitting TRBD1. Germline trimming cut 6 bases from V and 5 bases from J; bases unmatched to any gene: 9. The CDR3 totals 14 residues. CDR1 and CDR2 (germline): MRHNA, SNTAGT.

This clone was seen more than once but under ten times. The chain uses TRBV7-6 and TRBJ2-3; D unclear. There are 14 residues in the CDR3. Trimming left V 5 bases short and J 6 bases short, with 15 bases between. Germline values: CDR1 SGHVS, CDR2 FNYEAQ. CDR3 region: CASSRDVTADTQYF. CDR3 sequence (DNA): TGTGCCAGCAGCCGCGATGTTACAGCCGATACGCAGTATTTT.

The chain is built from TRBV25-1 and TRBJ2-3, with 7 bases identical to TRBD2. CDR1 is MGHDK and CDR2 is SYGVNS in the germline V gene. V trimming: 8 bases; J trimming: 9 bases; junction bases outside the gene matches: 5. CDR3 length: 11 residues. The CDR3 here is CASAGGSTQYF. In DNA, the CDR3 is TGTGCCAGCGCCGGGGGGTCGACGCAGTATTTT. Based on the CDR3 plus reference TRBV25-1 and TRBJ2-3, the full variable domain is EADIYQTPRYLVIGTGKKITLECSQTMGHDKMYWYQQDPGMELHLIHYSYGVNSTEKGDLSSESTVSRIRTEHFPLTLESARPSHTSQYLCASAGGSTQYFGPGTRLTVL.

The chain links TRBV9 to TRBJ2-1; 7 nucleotides align to TRBD2. The germline CDR1 and CDR2 sequences are SGDLS and YYNGEE. V lost 3 bases, J lost 8 bases, and 11 bases stayed unmatched. The CDR3 spans 15 residues. For the CDR3, the DNA is TGTGCCAGCAGCGGCGAGGGAGGGAGGGGCTATGAGCAGTTCTTC. Encoded protein: CASSGEGGRGYEQFF.

This clone was picked up one time. The chain employs TRBV6-5 and TRBJ2-1; TRBD1 matches 10 bases. The V gene end was trimmed by 4 bases and the J gene end by 15 bases; junction bases not matched to a gene: 15. The V gene's germline CDR1 is MNHEY and CDR2 SVGAGI. The CDR3 loop spans 15 amino acids. The CDR3 loop reads CASSSLTGGSLGWFF. As DNA, the CDR3 is TGTGCCAGCAGTTCCTTGACAGGGGGCTCCCTGGGTTGGTTCTTC.

This clone was counted a single time. The V gene is TRBV5-1, the J gene TRBJ1-1, with D tentatively TRBD1 (5 bases). Between the trimmed V and J ends, which lost 0 bases and 0 bases, there was a span of 12 bases. The CDR3 covers 16 residues. Germline V lookup: CDR1 SGHRS, CDR2 YFSETQ. The CDR3 sequence is CASSLEGRVVNTEAFF. CDR3 DNA sequence: TGCGCCAGCAGCTTGGAGGGGAGAGTGGTGAACACTGAAGCTTTCTTT.

To note about this clone: Distinct nucleotide sequences in the sample also encode this CDR3. The chain has TRBV11-2 and TRBJ1-5, with D uncertain. Germline V lookup: CDR1 SGHAT, CDR2 FQNNGV. There are 13 residues in the CDR3. The germline V and J ends were trimmed by 3 bases and 0 bases, with 3 bases remaining between them. The chain's CDR3 is CASSLDSNQPQHF. CDR3 DNA: TGTGCCAGCAGCTTGGATAGCAATCAGCCCCAGCATTTT. Full variable domain (rest looked up from reference TRBV11-2 and TRBJ1-5): EAGVAQSPRYKIIEKRQSVAFWCNPISGHATLYWYQQILGQGPKLLIQFQNNGVVDDSQLPKDRFSAERLKGVDSTLKIQPAKLEDSAVYLCASSLDSNQPQHFGDGTRLSIL.

The chain links TRBV19 to TRBJ2-1; a possible D gene is TRBD2 (5 bases). Germline lookup yields CDR1 LNHDA and CDR2 SQIVND (reference sequence). This CDR3 region has 15 residues. Trimming cost V 7 bases and J 4 bases, with 17 bases left between them. The CDR3 DNA sequence: TGTGCCAGTAAGGGAAGCGGAGCAGAATACAATGAGCAGTTCTTC. Protein: CASKGSGAEYNEQFF.

The chain employs TRBV30 and TRBJ1-2; D is undetermined. V was pared by 2 bases and J by 4 bases, with 14 bases between. The CDR3 has 14 amino acids. Per the germline V gene, CDR1 is GTSNPN and CDR2 is SVGIG (reference sequence). The CDR3 sequence: CAWSTRTDLYGYTF. CDR3 DNA sequence: TGTGCCTGGAGTACCAGGACGGACCTCTATGGCTACACCTTC.

J is TRBJ2-7 and V is TRBV19; the match to TRBD1 covers 7 bases. Unmatched junction bases numbered 4, after V lost 5 bases and J lost 3 bases. This CDR3 comprises 13 residues. Per germline, CDR1 LNHDA and CDR2 SQIVND (reference sequence). In nucleotides, the CDR3 is TGTGCCAGTAGTCCCAGACAGGGCTACGAGCAGTACTTC. Its translation: CASSPRQGYEQYF. The whole variable domain, remainder taken from reference TRBV19 and TRBJ2-7, is DGGITQSPKYLFRKEGQNVTLSCEQNLNHDAMYWYRQDPGQGLRLIYYSQIVNDFQKGDIAEGYSVSREKKESFPLTVTSAQKNPTAFYLCASSPRQGYEQYFGPGTRLTVT.

The chain links TRBV7-9 to TRBJ2-2; TRBD2 agrees at 12 bases. J gave up 6 bases and V 11 bases, and 7 bases lay outside the gene matches. The CDR3 runs to 14 residues. In germline, CDR1 is SEHNR, CDR2 FQNEAQ (reference sequence). The chain's CDR3 is CALTRLAGAGELFF. The CDR3 region has the DNA TGTGCCCTCACCCGACTAGCGGGAGCCGGGGAGCTGTTTTTT.

The table lists this clone with a few counts. The chain uses TRBV7-9 and TRBJ2-1; unclear D gene. There are 12 residues in the CDR3. The germline CDR1 and CDR2 sequences are SEHNR and FQNEAQ (reference sequence). Deletions cut 1 base from V and 7 bases from J, with 5 bases between. The CDR3 loop is CASSLVRNEQFF. The CDR3 DNA reads as TGTGCCAGCAGCTTAGTACGAAATGAGCAGTTCTTC. Full variable domain (remainder filled in from reference TRBV7-9 and TRBJ2-1): DTGVSQNPRHKITKRGQNVTFRCDPISEHNRLYWYRQTLGQGPEFLTYFQNEAQLEKSRLLSDRFSAERPKGSFSTLEIQRTEQGDSAMYLCASSLVRNEQFFGPGTRLTVL.

This chain uses TRBV27 with TRBJ2-7; 13 nucleotides align to TRBD2. This CDR3 is 17 amino acids long. Trimming took 0 bases from V and 2 from J; bases not matched to a gene: 4. Germline V CDR1 and CDR2: MNHEY, SMNVEV (reference sequence). The chain's CDR3 is CASSLSMGTSGAYEQYF. In DNA, the CDR3 is TGTGCCAGCAGTTTATCTATGGGGACTAGCGGGGCCTACGAGCAGTACTTC.

The chain joins TRBV9 to TRBJ1-2; 7 bases map to TRBD1. V lost 0 bases and J lost 5; bases outside the gene matches: 4. The CDR3 extends over 14 amino acids. Germline V CDR1 and CDR2: SGDLS, YYNGEE. DNA for the CDR3: TGTGCCAGCAGCGTAGCGGGACAGAGTTATGGCTACACCTTC. It codes for CASSVAGQSYGYTF.

The chain carries TRBV7-3 and TRBJ2-1; TRBD2 might be the D (6 bases). V dropped 7 bases and J dropped 9 bases, with 22 bases sitting between them. Germline V gene sequence: CDR1 SGHTA, CDR2 FQGTGA. CDR3 length: 15 residues. For the CDR3, the DNA is TGTGCCAGCAAACCCACGGCGGGGCTCGAGGGTGAGCAGTTCTTC. It codes for CASKPTAGLEGEQFF.

The V call is TRBV4-1, the J call TRBJ1-5; D gene ambiguous. Germline lookup yields CDR1 MGHRA and CDR2 YSYEKL. The CDR3 runs 14 residues. Trimming stripped 0 bases from V and 11 bases from J, with 14 bases between. The CDR3, as DNA: TGCGCCAGCAGCCAAGATCTCGAGGGAAAATCCCAGCATTTT. Residues: CASSQDLEGKSQHF.

The rearrangement joins TRBV7-2 to TRBJ2-7, with 8 bases fitting TRBD2. The CDR3 has 15 amino acids. The trim removed 4 bases at V and 2 bases at J, leaving 7 bases unmatched. The V gene's germline CDR1 is SGHTA and CDR2 FQGNSA. The CDR3 DNA follows: TGTGCCAGCAGCTCCAGTAGCGGGACGGCCTACGAGCAGTACTTC. It specifies CASSSSSGTAYEQYF. The whole variable domain, remainder taken from reference TRBV7-2 and TRBJ2-7, is GAGVSQSPSNKVTEKGKDVELRCDPISGHTALYWYRQSLGQGLEFLIYFQGNSAPDKSGLPSDRFSAERTGGSVSTLTIQRTQQEDSAVYLCASSSSSGTAYEQYFGPGTRLTVT.

This chain connects TRBV19 to TRBJ2-7; D is ambiguous. Trimming took off 3 bases at V and 1 base at J, with 13 bases between the two ends. Germline CDR1 and CDR2: LNHDA and SQIVND (reference sequence). The CDR3 is made up of 15 amino acids. The CDR3 protein is CASSIRARASYEQYF. The CDR3 DNA is TGTGCCAGTAGTATTCGGGCAAGGGCGTCCTACGAGCAGTACTTC. The full variable domain, rest sourced from reference TRBV19 and TRBJ2-7, is DGGITQSPKYLFRKEGQNVTLSCEQNLNHDAMYWYRQDPGQGLRLIYYSQIVNDFQKGDIAEGYSVSREKKESFPLTVTSAQKNPTAFYLCASSIRARASYEQYFGPGTRLTVT.

V usage is TRBV7-9 and J usage is TRBJ2-1; TRBD2 is a possible D gene (6 bases). Germline CDR1 and CDR2: SEHNR and FQNEAQ (reference sequence). Trimming took off 5 bases at V and 2 bases at J, with 22 bases between the two ends. The CDR3 length is 18 residues. The CDR3 DNA is TGTGCCAGCAGCCCTTCCTCCTCGCGTCTAGCGCCCTACAATGAGCAGTTCTTC. This translates into CASSPSSSRLAPYNEQFF.

The chain carries TRBV18 and TRBJ2-3; 10 bases are a match to TRBD2. The CDR3 consists of 19 residues. CDR1 KGHSH and CDR2 LQKENI come from the germline V gene. The J segment lost 0 bases and the V segment lost 4 bases, leaving 13 bases of the junction unmatched. This CDR3 is CASSHLYRTSGPSTDTQYF. The CDR3 DNA reads as TGTGCCAGCTCACACCTTTATAGGACTAGCGGTCCTAGCACAGATACGCAGTATTTT.

This clone has more than one count but fewer than ten. The CDR3 is CASSQGLAGRYNEQFF. The DNA of the CDR3 is TGTGCCAGCAGCCAAGGCTTGGCGGGAAGGTACAATGAGCAGTTCTTC. The J gene is TRBJ2-1, the V gene TRBV4-2; D may be TRBD2 (6 bases). Germline values: CDR1 LGHNA, CDR2 YNFKEQ. The CDR3 is 16 residues long. V was clipped by 1 base and J by 4 bases, with 14 bases between them.

The chain couples TRBV5-4 to TRBJ2-3; D not resolved. The germline V gene has CDR1 SGHNT and CDR2 YYREEE (reference sequence). The CDR3 consists of 13 residues. The V end was cut by 2 bases, the J end by 2 bases, with 6 bases between. In DNA form, the CDR3 reads TGTGCCAGCAGCTTAGAGTACACAGATACGCAGTATTTT. Translated: CASSLEYTDTQYF.